The source of this T cell receptor beta chain is a study of cytomegalovirus exposure and HLA in healthy donors. The study, taken as a whole, reports: According to an earlier analysis, most TCR beta V segments yielded productive rearrangements about 90% or about 30% of the time.

Regarding this clone: Its antigen remains unidentified.

Losses at the gene ends were 4 bases for V and 5 bases for J; bases not matched to a gene: 7. CDR3 length: 14 residues. Germline CDR1 is MNHEY and CDR2 is SVGAGI. The PCR ran on 60 Vbeta and 13 Jbeta primers. Data came from immunoSEQ multiplex PCR; TCRdb stores just in-frame clones and leaves some out. Among some 200,000 clones listed, 82% were seen once. The chain is built from TRBV6-5 and TRBJ1-1; TRBD1 aligns across 7 bases. The sequence was collected from a boy younger than 10 in good health and CMV-seronegative. Specimen: PBMCs. The CDR3 protein is CASSSWTGGTEAFF. The CDR3, as DNA: TGTGCCAGCAGTTCTTGGACAGGAGGGACTGAAGCTTTCTTT.